This is a list of T cell receptor beta chains from one sample in a study of breast tumors, draining lymph nodes, adjacent tissues. Via MiXCR, TCRdb re-called the multiplex PCR reads, giving one row per CDR3 protein. The data show about 230,000 distinct CDR3 sequences, less than 40% seen once. Sequencing was carried out using axillary lymph node tissue. These receptors came from a female donor with breast cancer. Some clones in this sample may be carry-over from other donors' samples. Each CDR3 is given with its conserved first and last residue. Each record gives: clone size, J gene, V gene, D gene, CDR3 protein, CDR3 DNA. D genes are given only for firm matches. Clone size is shown for a subset of rows, as once, few, many or a class of expanded clone.

>many|TRBJ2-2|TRBV11-3|NA
CASSLRGNTGELFF
TGTGCCAGCAGCTTAAGGGGAAACACCGGGGAGCTGTTTTTT
>NA|TRBJ1-1|TRBV7-3|NA
CASSPTGGNSEAFF
TGTGCCAGCAGCCCAACCGGGGGAAACTCTGAAGCTTTCTTT
>NA|TRBJ2-4|TRBV20-1|NA
CSGRTRNIQSF
TGCAGTGGAAGAACAAGGAACATTCAGTCCTTC
>many|TRBJ2-7|TRBV4-1|NA
CASSQDSRRSYEQYF
TGCGCCAGCAGCCAAGATAGCAGGCGGAGCTACGAGCAGTACTTC
>few|TRBJ1-2|TRBV27|NA
CASSREPAGTDGYTF
TGTGCCAGCAGCCGGGAACCGGCGGGAACGGATGGCTACACCTTC
>many|TRBJ2-7|TRBV12-3/TRBV12-4|TRBD2
CASSGGLAGYEQYF
TGTGCCAGCAGCGGGGGACTAGCGGGATACGAGCAGTACTTC
>many|TRBJ2-3|TRBV5-1|TRBD1
CASSKSTGLDTQYF
TGCGCCAGCAGCAAATCGACAGGGCTAGATACGCAGTATTTT
>many|TRBJ1-2|TRBV5-4|NA
CASRTGGAGATGYTF
TGTGCCAGCAGAACAGGAGGAGCCGGGGCCACTGGCTACACCTTC
>many|TRBJ2-3|TRBV30|NA
CAWTTTGSTDTQYF
TGTGCCTGGACAACGACGGGAAGCACAGATACGCAGTATTTT
>NA|TRBJ1-2|TRBV4-3|NA
CASSQGNRAAHGYTF
TGCGCCAGCAGCCAAGGGAATAGGGCGGCTCATGGCTACACCTTC
>many|TRBJ2-3|TRBV5-4|TRBD2
CASSFGRLAGGPDTQYF
TGTGCCAGCAGCTTCGGCCGACTAGCGGGAGGGCCAGATACGCAGTATTTT
>many|TRBJ1-2|TRBV14|TRBD1
CASSQDRDRGLCYGYTF
TGTGCCAGCAGCCAAGATAGGGACAGGGGGCTTTGCTATGGCTACACCTTC
>many|TRBJ2-2|TRBV7-9|NA
CASSSARLATNTGELFF
TGTGCCAGCAGCTCAGCCAGGCTGGCTACGAACACCGGGGAGCTGTTTTTT
>NA|TRBJ2-1|TRBV29-1|TRBD1
CSDPGQPAYNEQFF
TGCAGCGACCCGGGACAGCCTGCCTACAATGAGCAGTTCTTC
>NA|TRBJ2-7|TRBV5-8|TRBD2
CAGSPTSGSLIYEQYF
TGTGCCGGCAGCCCCACTAGCGGGAGTTTAATCTACGAGCAGTACTTC
>NA|TRBJ2-1|TRBV16|TRBD2
CASSQRRTGGTSGRVKNEQFF
TGTGCCAGCAGCCAACGTAGGACAGGGGGGACTAGCGGGAGGGTTAAAAATGAGCAGTTCTTC
>NA|TRBJ2-1|TRBV24-1|TRBD2
CATSDLGTSKNEQFF
TGTGCCACCAGTGACCTCGGGACTAGCAAGAATGAGCAGTTCTTC
>few|TRBJ1-2|TRBV6-2/TRBV6-3|NA
CASTSYTGRHRPSSNYGYTF
TGTGCCAGCACCTCTTATACGGGGAGACACCGGCCTAGTTCTAACTATGGCTACACCTTC
>many|TRBJ2-2|TRBV30|NA
CAWSGQWATGELFF
TGTGCCTGGAGCGGGCAGTGGGCGACCGGGGAGCTGTTTTTT
>NA|TRBJ2-6|TRBV7-3|NA
CASSYGAGGANVLPF
TGTGCCAGCAGCTACGGGGCTGGTGGGGCCAACGTCCTGCCTTTC
>many|TRBJ2-3|TRBV6-6|NA
CASRSGIGADTQYF
TGTGCCAGCAGGTCCGGGATCGGGGCAGATACGCAGTATTTT
>once|TRBJ2-2|TRBV7-9|NA
CASSLQGGGLGELFF
TGTGCCAGCAGCTTACAGGGAGGGGGACTCGGGGAGCTGTTTTTT
>NA|TRBJ1-6|TRBV20-1|NA
CSAIKRNSPLHF
TGCAGTGCAATAAAGCGGAACTCACCCCTCCACTTT
>many|TRBJ2-7|TRBV7-8|TRBD2
CASGGRAAYEQYF
TGTGCCAGTGGCGGGAGGGCGGCCTACGAGCAGTACTTC
>many|TRBJ2-3|TRBV7-6|NA
CASSFRLGGHTQYF
TGTGCCAGCAGCTTTCGTCTCGGGGGGCATACGCAGTATTTT
>many|TRBJ2-1|TRBV19|NA
CASSMRSRDNEQFF
TGTGCCAGTAGTATGCGGTCCAGGGACAATGAGCAGTTCTTC
>many|TRBJ2-1|TRBV10-3|NA
CAISDRVGGNEQFF
TGTGCCATCAGTGACAGGGTTGGGGGCAATGAGCAGTTCTTC
>few|TRBJ1-3|TRBV4-3|NA
CASSQAPEVYSGNTIYF
TGCGCCAGCAGCCAAGCCCCAGAGGTCTACTCTGGAAACACCATATATTTT
>many|TRBJ1-5|TRBV2|TRBD1
CASSGRTGGNQPQHF
TGTGCCAGCAGTGGGAGGACAGGGGGCAATCAGCCCCAGCATTTT
>NA|TRBJ2-2|TRBV6-5|TRBD2
CASSYGRGKLGELLF
TGTGCCAGCAGTTACGGGAGGGGAAAATTAGGGGAGCTGCTCTTT
>many|TRBJ1-5|TRBV20-1|NA
CSATIGHPSNQPQHF
TGCAGTGCTACCATCGGCCACCCTAGCAATCAGCCCCAGCATTTT
>NA|TRBJ2-5|TRBV20-1|TRBD2
CSAATTSGSSLKTQYF
TGCAGTGCTGCGACAACTAGCGGGAGTTCCTTAAAAACCCAGTACTTC
>NA|TRBJ2-5|TRBV2|TRBD2
CARAGTRPPF
TGTGCTAGGGCCGGGACTAGGCCCCCCTTC
>many|TRBJ1-3|TRBV14|NA
CASSQDIPGNTIYF
TGTGCCAGCAGCCAAGATATACCTGGAAACACCATATATTTT
>NA|TRBJ1-5|TRBV7-2|NA
CASSLGGGEPQHF
TGTGCCAGCAGCTTAGGGGGCGGGGAGCCCCAGCATTTT
>NA|TRBJ2-3|TRBV29-1|NA
CSVEETLAGFEQYF
TGCAGCGTTGAAGAAACTCTAGCCGGATTTGAGCAGTATTTT
>NA|TRBJ1-2|TRBV19|TRBD1
CASNQAGQYYGYTF
TGTGCCAGTAACCAAGCGGGACAGTACTATGGCTACACCTTC
>NA|TRBJ2-7|TRBV9|TRBD2
CASSAGGREGSEQYF
TGTGCCAGCAGCGCAGGGGGGCGGGAGGGCTCCGAGCAGTACTTC
>many|TRBJ2-3|TRBV9|TRBD2
CASTASGTSTDTQYF
TGTGCCAGCACCGCTAGCGGGACTAGCACAGATACGCAGTATTTT
>many|TRBJ2-3|TRBV10-3|TRBD2
CAIRGGTSGTDTQYF
TGTGCCATCCGGGGAGGGACTAGCGGTACAGATACGCAGTATTTT
>many|TRBJ2-1|TRBV20-1|TRBD1
CSAPHGQGAGNEQFF
TGCAGTGCCCCCCACGGGCAGGGGGCGGGAAATGAGCAGTTCTTC
>few|TRBJ2-4|TRBV19|TRBD2
CASSIELAGVGKNIQSF
TGTGCCAGTAGTATAGAACTAGCGGGAGTAGGCAAAAACATTCAGTCCTTC
>many|TRBJ2-5|TRBV6-1|NA
CASSGRRGAETQYF
TGTGCCAGCAGTGGCCGGCGAGGGGCGGAGACCCAGTACTTC
>NA|TRBJ2-7|TRBV4-1|TRBD1
CASSRTDRGYEQYF
TGCGCCAGCAGCCGCACAGACAGGGGGTACGAGCAGTACTTC
>many|TRBJ2-7|TRBV20-1|NA
CSAVPGHATYEQYF
TGCAGTGCTGTACCGGGACATGCCACCTACGAGCAGTACTTC
>many|TRBJ2-5|TRBV20-1|NA
CSAKVSGETQYF
TGCAGTGCCAAGGTCTCAGGAGAGACCCAGTACTTC
>many|TRBJ1-5|TRBV5-1|NA
CASSLSPDQPQHF
TGCGCCAGCAGCTTGTCTCCAGATCAGCCCCAGCATTTT
>many|TRBJ2-3|TRBV20-1|NA
CSAPVGQVWTDTQYF
TGCAGTGCTCCCGTGGGGCAGGTGTGGACAGATACGCAGTATTTT
>many|TRBJ2-7|TRBV7-9|TRBD2
CASSLSGRALNEQYF
TGTGCCAGCAGCTTAAGTGGGAGGGCCCTAAACGAGCAGTACTTC
>NA|TRBJ2-2|TRBV18|TRBD1
CASSPVMGTENTGELFF
TGTGCCAGCTCACCAGTTATGGGGACAGAGAACACCGGGGAGCTGTTTTTT
>many|TRBJ2-7|TRBV28|NA
CASSLWDTGYEQYF
TGTGCCAGCAGTTTGTGGGACACCGGCTACGAGCAGTACTTC
>NA|TRBJ1-2|TRBV6-1|NA
CASSEQGSYGYTF
TGTGCCAGCAGTGAACAGGGGAGCTATGGCTACACCTTC
>once|TRBJ2-6|TRBV7-2|TRBD1
CASSSRTGFGANVLTF
TGTGCCAGCAGTTCCAGGACAGGGTTTGGGGCCAACGTCCTGACTTTC
>many|TRBJ2-7|TRBV5-1|NA
CASSRSGVKQYF
TGCGCCAGCAGTCGTTCAGGGGTTAAGCAGTACTTC
>NA|TRBJ2-1|TRBV19|NA
CASPLLLGGYNEQFF
TGTGCCAGTCCGCTCTTACTCGGCGGATACAATGAGCAGTTCTTC
>NA|TRBJ2-4|TRBV30|TRBD1
CAWGTGTDLNIQYF
TGTGCCTGGGGGACCGGGACAGACCTGAACATTCAGTACTTC
>NA|TRBJ1-6|TRBV27|NA
CASSSQGGHQNSPLHF
TGTGCCAGCAGTTCCCAGGGTGGCCACCAAAATTCACCCCTCCACTTT
>NA|TRBJ1-1|TRBV27|NA
CASSLNWQTEAFF
TGTGCCAGCAGTTTAAATTGGCAGACTGAAGCTTTCTTT